These 17 T cell receptor beta chains were all obtained from the same sample, sequenced in a study of blood T cell repertoires in COVID-19. Clones were sequenced by immunoSEQ multiplex PCR, and TCRdb holds only the in-frame ones, with some missing. The profile shows 150,000 to 200,000 clones, around 85% of them singletons. The sequencing sample was made of peripheral blood. The origin of the receptors is a woman aged 55 to 70 with acute or convalescent COVID-19.

The rearrangement uses TRBV3-1 (or the pseudogene TRBV3-2) and TRBJ2-2; D uncertain. Trimming took 0 bases from V and 4 from J, leaving 6 bases between them. Germline V gene data show CDR1 as LGHDT and CDR2 as YNNKEL (reference sequence). This CDR3 is built from 14 residues. The CDR3: CASSQEVSTGELFF. CDR3 in DNA: TGTGCCAGCAGCCAAGAAGTTAGCACCGGGGAGCTGTTTTTT.

The chain carries TRBV20-1 and TRBJ1-2, with TRBD1 matching over 7 bases. V shed 3 bases, J shed 6 bases, and the junction held 13 bases outside the gene matches. CDR3 length equals 15 residues. CDR1 and CDR2 from the germline V gene are DFQATT and SNEGSKA (reference sequence). As DNA, the CDR3 is TGCAGTGCTAGTGTTTTCGGGACAGACGGGAATGGCTACACCTTC. Its protein is CSASVFGTDGNGYTF.

The chain links TRBV10-3 to TRBJ1-2; D call uncertain. V was trimmed by 4 bases and J by 2 bases, leaving 11 bases between them. Germline-derived CDR1 and CDR2 are ENHRY and SYGVKD. This CDR3 has 14 residues. The CDR3 DNA reads as TGTGCCATCAGTGGTGGCGGAGGGAACTATGGCTACACCTTC. Protein product: CAISGGGGNYGYTF.

This chain links TRBV19 with TRBJ2-1, with D unclear. Trimming left V 6 bases short and J 8 bases short, with 17 bases between. Germline CDR1 and CDR2: LNHDA and SQIVND (reference sequence). The CDR3 spans 14 residues. CDR3 protein: CASRGYGGKDEQFF. The CDR3 coding sequence is TGTGCCAGTAGGGGCTACGGTGGTAAGGATGAGCAGTTCTTC.

The rearrangement links TRBV2 to TRBJ1-4; a possible D gene is TRBD1 (6 bases). Germline CDR1 SNHLY, CDR2 FYNNEI. The CDR3 is 16 residues long. V was shortened by 5 bases and J by 1 base, with 14 bases between the two germline ends. This CDR3 reads CASSPSNRVTNEKLFF. CDR3 sequence (DNA): TGTGCCAGCAGTCCGTCAAACAGGGTAACTAATGAAAAACTGTTTTTT.

This clone was seen once. The chain carries TRBV9 and TRBJ1-5; TRBD1 agrees at 8 bases. The CDR3 runs to 15 residues. J lost 4 bases, V lost 4 bases, and 7 bases had no gene match. CDR1 is SGDLS and CDR2 is YYNGEE in the germline V gene. CDR3 in DNA: TGTGCCAGCAGCAAGACAGGGGTGAGGAATCAGCCCCAGCATTTT. This translates into CASSKTGVRNQPQHF.

The rearrangement links TRBV12-5 to TRBJ1-2, with D perhaps TRBD1 (5 bases). From germline, CDR1 is LGHNT and CDR2 FRNRAP. V lost 7 bases, J lost 8 bases, and 17 bases lay in between. The CDR3 totals 13 residues. CDR3 sequence (DNA): TGTGCTAGTGCCCTACCCGGGGGGTCCGGCTACACCTTC. Translated, it gives CASALPGGSGYTF.

The chain recombines TRBV5-4 with TRBJ1-1; TRBD1 aligns across 8 bases. Germline loops: CDR1 SGHNT, CDR2 YYREEE (reference sequence). V lost 2 bases and J lost 4; bases outside the gene matches: 7. The CDR3 spans 15 residues. In DNA form, the CDR3 reads TGTGCCAGCAGCTTCACCCCCACAGGGGGCACTGAAGCTTTCTTT. This encodes CASSFTPTGGTEAFF.

The CDR3 protein is CASGISGDYGYTF. The CDR3, as DNA: TGTGCTAGTGGAATCTCAGGGGACTATGGCTACACCTTC. This chain connects TRBV12-5 to TRBJ1-2; possibly TRBD1 for D (6 bases). Trimming pared 6 bases from V and 3 bases from J, leaving 11 bases between. Germline V CDR1 and CDR2: LGHNT, FRNRAP. The CDR3 loop spans 13 amino acids.

This chain joins TRBV7-9 and TRBJ2-3; 9 nucleotides align to TRBD1. V gave up 1 base and J gave up 6 bases; unmatched junction bases: 8. CDR1 is SEHNR and CDR2 is FQNEAQ in the germline V gene (reference sequence). This CDR3 is 16 amino acids long. CDR3 coding DNA: TGTGCCAGCAGCTTAGTCCCGGGACAGGGCGTCGATACGCAGTATTTT. Protein sequence: CASSLVPGQGVDTQYF.

The genes are TRBV11-2 and TRBJ2-2; TRBD1 matches 7 bases. Germline CDR1 and CDR2: SGHAT and FQNNGV. The CDR3 has 14 amino acids. J lost 4 bases, V lost 7 bases, and 6 bases had no gene match. The DNA of the CDR3 is TGTGCCAGCACCTGGACAGGATTCACCGGGGAGCTGTTTTTT. Translated: CASTWTGFTGELFF.

This clone was seen a few times. This chain links TRBV25-1 with TRBJ1-2, with D possibly being TRBD1 (6 bases). The germline CDR1 and CDR2 sequences are MGHDK and SYGVNS. This CDR3 region has 14 residues. Trimming cost V 6 bases and J 6 bases, with 17 bases left between them. The CDR3 nucleotides read TGTGCCAGCAGCGATAGGACAGTTTCGGATGGCTACACCTTC. It codes for CASSDRTVSDGYTF.

V is TRBV3-1 (or the pseudogene TRBV3-2) and J is TRBJ1-1, with 7 positions matching TRBD1. Germline V gives CDR1 LGHDT, CDR2 YNNKEL (reference sequence). CDR3 length: 14 amino acids. V lost 4 bases and J lost 6; bases outside the gene matches: 8. In nucleotides, the CDR3 is TGTGCCAGCAGCCCTGGACAGGAAAGGGCTGAAGCTTTCTTT. Protein: CASSPGQERAEAFF.

V is TRBV18 and J is TRBJ2-3; tentatively, D is TRBD1 (6 bases). The CDR3 is 16 residues long. Germline CDR1 is KGHSH and CDR2 is LQKENI. With 4 bases removed from V and 0 bases from J, the gap between germline ends came to 14 bases. CDR3 coding DNA: TGTGCCAGCTCACTCATCAGGGGCGGGAGCACAGATACGCAGTATTTT. The encoded protein is CASSLIRGGSTDTQYF.

A few counts support this clone. The chain links TRBV7-8 to TRBJ2-1; D gene ambiguous. Between the trimmed V and J ends, which lost 1 base and 7 bases, there was a span of 11 bases. There are 14 residues in the CDR3. Germline lookup yields CDR1 SGHVS and CDR2 FQNEAQ. The CDR3 region has the DNA TGTGCCAGCAGCTTAGAATACCGTGAGAATGAGCAGTTCTTC. It codes for CASSLEYRENEQFF. The complete variable domain, with remaining parts taken from reference TRBV7-8 and TRBJ2-1, reads GAGVSQSPRYKVAKRGQDVALRCDPISGHVSLFWYQQALGQGPEFLTYFQNEAQLDKSGLPSDRFFAERPEGSVSTLKIQRTQQEDSAVYLCASSLEYRENEQFFGPGTRLTVL.

The rearrangement links TRBV11-3 to TRBJ2-1; 7 positions agree with TRBD2. The CDR3 sequence is 15 residues long. With V trimmed by 2 bases and J by 4 bases, 5 bases remained unmatched. CDR1 SGHNT and CDR2 YENEEA come from the germline V gene. The CDR3 loop reads CASSLRGEGYNEQFF. CDR3 nucleotide sequence: TGTGCCAGCAGCTTACGGGGGGAAGGGTACAATGAGCAGTTCTTC.

V and J are TRBV7-3 and TRBJ2-1; no firm D call. The CDR3 sequence is 17 residues long. Germline values: CDR1 SGHTA, CDR2 FQGTGA. V was clipped by 6 bases and J by 0 bases, with 18 bases between them. The chain's CDR3 is CASSRLGAHTSYNEQFF. Here the CDR3 DNA reads TGTGCCAGCAGTCGCCTCGGAGCGCACACCTCCTACAATGAGCAGTTCTTC.